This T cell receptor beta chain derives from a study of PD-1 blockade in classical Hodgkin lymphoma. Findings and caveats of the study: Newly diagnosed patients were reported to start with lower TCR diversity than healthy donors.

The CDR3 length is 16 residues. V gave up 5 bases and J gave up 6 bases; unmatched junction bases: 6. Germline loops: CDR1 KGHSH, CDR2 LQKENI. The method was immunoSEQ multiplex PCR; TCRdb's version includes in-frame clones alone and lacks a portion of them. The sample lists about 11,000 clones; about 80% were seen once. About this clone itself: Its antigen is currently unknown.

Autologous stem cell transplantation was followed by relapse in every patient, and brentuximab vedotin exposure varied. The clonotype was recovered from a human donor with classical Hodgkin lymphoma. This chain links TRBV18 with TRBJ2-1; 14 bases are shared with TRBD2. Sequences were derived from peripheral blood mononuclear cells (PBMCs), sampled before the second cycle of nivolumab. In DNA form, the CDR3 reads TGTGCCAGCTCATCGACGGGACTAGCGGGAGTCAATGAGCAGTTCTTC. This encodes CASSSTGLAGVNEQFF.